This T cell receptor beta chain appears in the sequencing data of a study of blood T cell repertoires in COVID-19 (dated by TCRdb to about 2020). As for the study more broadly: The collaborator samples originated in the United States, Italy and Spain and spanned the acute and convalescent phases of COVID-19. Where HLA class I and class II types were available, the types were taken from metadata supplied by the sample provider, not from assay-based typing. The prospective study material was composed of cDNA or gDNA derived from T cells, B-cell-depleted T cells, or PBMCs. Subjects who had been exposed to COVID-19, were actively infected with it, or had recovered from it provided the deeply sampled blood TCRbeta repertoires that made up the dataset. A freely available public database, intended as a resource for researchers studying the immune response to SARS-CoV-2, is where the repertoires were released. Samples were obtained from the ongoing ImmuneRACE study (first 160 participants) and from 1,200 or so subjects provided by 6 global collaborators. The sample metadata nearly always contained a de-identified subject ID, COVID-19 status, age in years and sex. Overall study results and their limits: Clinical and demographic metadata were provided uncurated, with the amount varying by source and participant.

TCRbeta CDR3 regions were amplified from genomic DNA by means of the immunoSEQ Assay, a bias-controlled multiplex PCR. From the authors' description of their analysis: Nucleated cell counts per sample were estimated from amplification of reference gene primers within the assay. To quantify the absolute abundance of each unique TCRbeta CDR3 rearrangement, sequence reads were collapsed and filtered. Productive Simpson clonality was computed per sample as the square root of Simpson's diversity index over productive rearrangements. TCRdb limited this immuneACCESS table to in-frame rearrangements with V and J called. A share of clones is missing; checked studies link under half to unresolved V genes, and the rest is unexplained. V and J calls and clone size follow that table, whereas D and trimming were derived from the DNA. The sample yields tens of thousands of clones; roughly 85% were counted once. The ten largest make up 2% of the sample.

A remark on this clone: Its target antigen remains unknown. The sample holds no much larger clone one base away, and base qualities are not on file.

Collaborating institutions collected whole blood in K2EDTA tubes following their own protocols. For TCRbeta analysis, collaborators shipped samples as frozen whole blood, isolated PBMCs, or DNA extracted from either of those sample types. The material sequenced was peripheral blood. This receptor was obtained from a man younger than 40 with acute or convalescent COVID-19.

The CDR3 region has the sequence CASSPRQVDGYTF. The DNA sequence is TGCGCCAGCAGCCCTAGACAGGTTGATGGCTACACCTTC. Rearrangement joined TRBV4-1 to TRBJ1-2; possibly the D gene is TRBD1, per 6 matching bases. CDR1 and CDR2 were assigned from the germline V gene as MGHRA and YSYEKL. Deletion took 4 bases off V and 6 bases off J, with a span of 12 bases between the germline ends. CDR3 length: 13 amino acids, cysteine to phenylalanine. The entry retains the CDR3 DNA only, 39 bases that are in frame from base 1.